This note documents a single T cell receptor beta chain sequence. An end of the junction does not agree with germline; a read error may underlie this. This sample is drawn from a study of molecular identifiers for immune sequencing clone quantification. MiXCR, applied by TCRdb to the PCR reads, yields one record per CDR3 protein. In the table there are about 510,000 distinct CDR3 sequences, about 25% of which are singletons. Source material for naive CD8 libraries was roughly 20,000 to 1,100,000 sorted cells, with 10%, 30% or 50% RNA. CD8+CD4-CCR7+CD45RA+ cells were sorted as naive CD8 T cells. Sample: naive CD8+ T cells from blood, with Jurkat cell RNA spiked in. Subset reported: FACS-sorted CD8+CD4-CCR7+CD45RA+ naive T cells. This sequence originates from a human donor in good health. Some libraries in this study had Jurkat cell RNA spiked in.

CDR3 sequence reads: CANSVGGGSEQYF. DNA for the CDR3: TGTGCCAACAGCGTAGGGGGAGGAAGCGAGCAGTACTTC. V gene TRBV9 combines with J gene TRBJ2-7; D assignment may be TRBD1 or TRBD2 (6 bases each). Per the germline V gene, CDR1 is SGDLS and CDR2 is YYNGEE. This CDR3 has 13 amino acids.